The 30 T cell receptor beta chains listed next were all sequenced from one sample in a study of blood T cell repertoires in COVID-19. Sequencing was performed with immunoSEQ multiplex PCR; in TCRdb, only in-frame clones are kept and a portion is missing. This table holds hundreds of thousands of clones, around 91% found once. Sample: PBMCs or T cells enriched from blood (not recorded which). Receptor source: a man aged 25 to 40 who had recovered from COVID-19.

The chain couples TRBV30 to TRBJ2-7; 8 bases agree with TRBD1. The germline V gene has CDR1 GTSNPN and CDR2 SVGIG (reference sequence). V dropped 5 bases and J dropped 6; count of bases not matched to a gene: 3. The CDR3 loop spans 11 amino acids. CDR3 sequence (DNA): TGTGCCTGGGACAGGGGACCCGAGCAGTACTTC. This translates into CAWDRGPEQYF.

The gene calls are TRBV18 and TRBJ1-6; TRBD1 matches at 7 bases. The CDR3 covers 15 residues. J was trimmed by 10 bases and V by 4 bases; bases with no gene match: 10. Looked up from germline, CDR1 is KGHSH and CDR2 is LQKENI. CDR3 bases: TGTGCCAGCTCACGTGGCGCAGGGGGAGACTCACCCCTCCACTTT. Translated, it gives CASSRGAGGDSPLHF.

A few counts support this clone. For the CDR3, the DNA is TGTGCCAGCAGCCCGAAACTAGCGGGAGCGGGAGAGCAGTACTTC. Amino acids: CASSPKLAGAGEQYF. The rearrangement links TRBV3-1 (or the pseudogene TRBV3-2) to TRBJ2-7, with 11 bases lining up with TRBD2. Germline loops: CDR1 LGHDT, CDR2 YNNKEL (reference sequence). V dropped 4 bases and J dropped 7; count of bases not matched to a gene: 9. This CDR3 is 15 amino acids long.

V is TRBV2 and J is TRBJ2-4, with TRBD1 matching over 9 bases. V lost 4 bases to trimming and J lost 7 bases; unmatched junction nucleotides: 8. The CDR3 runs to 15 residues. CDR1 and CDR2 from the germline V gene are SNHLY and FYNNEI. The CDR3 protein is CASSASGQGKNIQYF. The CDR3 nucleotides read TGTGCCAGCAGTGCCTCAGGACAGGGGAAGAACATTCAGTACTTC. Filled out from reference TRBV2 and TRBJ2-4, the complete variable domain reads EPEVTQTPSHQVTQMGQEVILRCVPISNHLYFYWYRQILGQKVEFLVSFYNNEISEKSEIFDDQFSVERPDGSNFTLKIRSTKLEDSAMYFCASSASGQGKNIQYFGAGTRLSVL.

This clone was counted a few times. The chain joins TRBV6-5 to TRBJ2-7, with a weak D call TRBD2 (6 bases). The CDR3 runs 14 residues. Per germline, CDR1 MNHEY and CDR2 SVGAGI. Trimming took 1 base from V and 3 from J, leaving 10 bases between them. The CDR3 region has the DNA TGTGCCAGCAGTTACTTGCTGGGGGGCTACGAGCAGTACTTC. This gives the protein CASSYLLGGYEQYF.

V and J are TRBV29-1 and TRBJ1-2, with D maybe TRBD1 (6 bases). There are 13 residues in the CDR3. V was shortened by 4 bases and J by 0 bases, with 9 bases between the two germline ends. CDR1 and CDR2 from the germline V gene are SQVTM and ANQGSEA. The CDR3, as DNA: TGCAGCGTTGCCACAGGGTCTAACTATGGCTACACCTTC. Translated, it gives CSVATGSNYGYTF.

This chain joins TRBV20-1 and TRBJ2-7; D not resolved. The CDR3 sequence is 11 residues long. Per germline, CDR1 DFQATT and CDR2 SNEGSKA (reference sequence). Trimming cost V 3 bases and J 7 bases, with 10 bases left between them. The CDR3 sequence: CSARLWAEQYF. In DNA, the CDR3 is TGCAGTGCTAGGTTATGGGCGGAGCAGTACTTC.

The chain employs TRBV3-1 (or the pseudogene TRBV3-2) and TRBJ1-2; D is possibly TRBD1 (6 bases). V gave up 3 bases and J gave up 5 bases, with 13 bases separating them. Germline assignment: CDR1 LGHDT and CDR2 YNNKEL (reference sequence). This CDR3 is built from 14 residues. The CDR3 DNA reads TGTGCCAGCAGCCAGCAGGGAGGGGGGTATGGCTACACCTTC. This gives the protein CASSQQGGGYGYTF.

The genes are TRBV19 and TRBJ2-5; 7 bases line up with TRBD1. The CDR3 has 16 residues. Germline CDR1 LNHDA, CDR2 SQIVND (reference sequence). The V and J ends lost 4 bases and 3 bases, in that order; junction bases with no gene match: 11. The CDR3: CASSKIDRDKEETQYF. In DNA, the CDR3 is TGTGCCAGTAGTAAGATCGACAGGGACAAGGAAGAGACCCAGTACTTC.

This clone was seen a single time. The chain joins TRBV6-5 to TRBJ1-1; D uncertain. The length of the CDR3 is 13 residues. Germline CDR1 reads MNHEY; CDR2 reads SVGAGI. V dropped 7 bases and J dropped 3 bases, with 12 bases sitting between them. The CDR3 region has the DNA TGTGCCAGCATCGCAGGAAGATACACTGAAGCTTTCTTT. Encoded protein: CASIAGRYTEAFF.

This chain uses TRBV19 with TRBJ2-1; D gene ambiguous. Germline V gene data show CDR1 as LNHDA and CDR2 as SQIVND (reference sequence). The CDR3 spans 13 residues. Trimming took 1 base from V and 9 from J, leaving 10 bases between them. CDR3 in amino acids: CASSIVSSPEQFF. The CDR3 DNA follows: TGTGCCAGTAGTATAGTAAGTAGCCCTGAGCAGTTCTTC.

The chain employs TRBV19 and TRBJ1-4; perhaps TRBD1 as D (6 bases). Looked up from germline, CDR1 is LNHDA and CDR2 is SQIVND (reference sequence). The CDR3 has 18 amino acids. Trimming took off 6 bases at V and 0 bases at J, with 20 bases between the two ends. CDR3 sequence (DNA): TGTGCCAGTAGCACCACCTACAGGGCCCCGACAACTAATGAAAAACTGTTTTTT. This translates into CASSTTYRAPTTNEKLFF.

The chain recombines TRBV28 with TRBJ1-2; D is undetermined. The length of the CDR3 is 13 residues. CDR1 and CDR2 (germline): MDHEN, SYDVKM. Between the trimmed V and J ends, which lost 2 bases and 4 bases, there was a span of 8 bases. CDR3: CASSLKGAYGYTF. Here the CDR3 DNA reads TGTGCCAGCAGTTTAAAGGGAGCCTATGGCTACACCTTC.

V is TRBV19 and J is TRBJ2-1; 14 bases agree with TRBD2. The V gene end was trimmed by 4 bases and the J gene end by 9 bases; junction bases not matched to a gene: 8. Germline V gives CDR1 LNHDA, CDR2 SQIVND (reference sequence). The CDR3 is made up of 16 amino acids. The CDR3 sequence is CASSRRLAGGFFEQFF. The CDR3 region has the DNA TGTGCCAGTAGTAGGCGACTAGCGGGAGGGTTCTTTGAGCAGTTCTTC.

The chain carries TRBV28 and TRBJ1-2; the D gene is possibly TRBD1 (5 bases). Germline V CDR1 and CDR2: MDHEN, SYDVKM. The V and J ends lost 5 bases and 7 bases respectively, with 14 bases between them. The CDR3 extends over 13 amino acids. The CDR3 loop reads CASSIGQAIGYTF. The CDR3 DNA reads TGTGCCAGCAGTATTGGACAAGCTATTGGCTACACCTTC.

A single count supports this clone. This chain joins TRBV28 and TRBJ1-6, with D uncertain. The CDR3 loop spans 14 amino acids. The germline gives CDR1 MDHEN, CDR2 SYDVKM. V shed 5 bases and J shed 3 bases, with 8 bases lying between them. The CDR3 sequence is CASSPVNYNSPLHF. For the CDR3, the DNA is TGTGCCAGCAGTCCAGTTAACTATAATTCACCCCTCCACTTT.

The rearrangement joins TRBV3-1 (or the pseudogene TRBV3-2) to TRBJ2-5; TRBD1 agrees at 8 bases. Per the germline V gene, CDR1 is LGHDT and CDR2 is YNNKEL (reference sequence). With V trimmed by 1 base and J by 5 bases, 6 bases remained unmatched. There are 15 residues in the CDR3. The DNA for the CDR3 is TGTGCCAGCAGCCAAGGGTCAGGGGGCATGGAGACCCAGTACTTC. Protein sequence: CASSQGSGGMETQYF.

This chain joins TRBV30 and TRBJ2-1, with D possibly being TRBD1 (5 bases). This CDR3 is 16 amino acids long. The V gene lost 3 bases and the J gene lost 9 bases, with 24 bases spanning the gap. Looked up from germline, CDR1 is GTSNPN and CDR2 is SVGIG (reference sequence). CDR3 loop: CAWRGIPGSRQGEQFF. DNA of the CDR3: TGTGCCTGGAGAGGAATTCCCGGGTCCAGGCAGGGTGAGCAGTTCTTC.

V is TRBV3-1 (or the pseudogene TRBV3-2) and J is TRBJ1-2; a possible D gene is TRBD1 (5 bases). The CDR3 is made up of 16 amino acids. Between the trimmed V and J ends, which lost 0 bases and 7 bases, there was a span of 18 bases. Germline V gives CDR1 LGHDT, CDR2 YNNKEL (reference sequence). The CDR3 reads CASSQDLQGKKSGYTF. CDR3 coding DNA: TGTGCCAGCAGCCAAGATCTTCAGGGTAAGAAGAGTGGCTACACCTTC.

The gene calls are TRBV2 and TRBJ2-3, with 9 bases that match TRBD1. Trimming at V came to 7 bases and at J to 3 bases, leaving 11 bases not matched to a gene. The germline gives CDR1 SNHLY, CDR2 FYNNEI. The CDR3 spans 16 residues. CDR3 residues: CASNLAQGAVTDTQYF. Here the CDR3 DNA reads TGTGCCAGCAACCTCGCACAGGGGGCAGTGACAGATACGCAGTATTTT. The full variable domain, rest sourced from reference TRBV2 and TRBJ2-3, is EPEVTQTPSHQVTQMGQEVILRCVPISNHLYFYWYRQILGQKVEFLVSFYNNEISEKSEIFDDQFSVERPDGSNFTLKIRSTKLEDSAMYFCASNLAQGAVTDTQYFGPGTRLTVL.

This chain connects TRBV30 to TRBJ1-5; weak D call: TRBD1 (5 bases). This CDR3 comprises 15 residues. V lost 3 bases and J lost 3, with 15 bases in between. CDR1 GTSNPN and CDR2 SVGIG come from the germline V gene (reference sequence). The CDR3 sequence is CAWRPRGAVNQPQHF. For the CDR3, the DNA is TGTGCCTGGAGGCCTCGTGGGGCGGTCAATCAGCCCCAGCATTTT.

This chain links TRBV19 with TRBJ2-1; TRBD2 agrees at 7 bases. Trimming took 3 bases from V and 0 from J; bases not matched to a gene: 5. Per the germline V gene, CDR1 is LNHDA and CDR2 is SQIVND (reference sequence). There are 16 residues in the CDR3. CDR3 protein: CASSIAGVRSYNEQFF. CDR3 DNA: TGTGCCAGTAGTATTGCGGGAGTTCGCTCCTACAATGAGCAGTTCTTC.

The chain couples TRBV10-3 to TRBJ1-2, with 7 bases that match TRBD1. V shed 3 bases and J 4 bases; nucleotides not matched to a gene: 8. Germline values: CDR1 ENHRY, CDR2 SYGVKD. The CDR3 consists of 15 residues. For the CDR3, the DNA is TGTGCCATCAGTGAATACGGACAGGCAGCCTATGGCTACACCTTC. Translated: CAISEYGQAAYGYTF.

The V and J genes are TRBV6-5 and TRBJ1-1; tentative D call: TRBD1 (6 bases). The CDR3 spans 13 residues. V was cut by 8 bases and J by 7 bases, with 17 bases left in between. Germline CDR1 and CDR2: MNHEY and SVGAGI. Here the CDR3 reads CASLRAGASEAFF. The CDR3 DNA follows: TGTGCCAGCTTGCGGGCGGGGGCTAGTGAAGCTTTCTTT.

The genes are TRBV30 and TRBJ2-1; 11 bases map to TRBD2. Trimming cost V 7 bases and J 5 bases; bases outside gene matches: 7. Germline V gene data show CDR1 as GTSNPN and CDR2 as SVGIG (reference sequence). There are 14 residues in the CDR3. The CDR3 reads CASTGTSGNNEQFF. The DNA of the CDR3 is TGTGCCTCCACCGGGACTAGCGGAAACAATGAGCAGTTCTTC.

CDR3 amino acids: CSVAPLSQGSGEQFF. The DNA of the CDR3 is TGCAGCGTCGCACCATTATCACAGGGTAGTGGTGAGCAGTTCTTC. The chain carries TRBV29-1 and TRBJ2-1; weak D call: TRBD1 (6 bases). Germline CDR1 reads SQVTM; CDR2 reads ANQGSEA. This CDR3 has 15 amino acids. Trimming stripped 6 bases from V and 9 bases from J, with 24 bases between.

This clone was recorded once. V usage is TRBV7-9 and J usage is TRBJ2-2; D unresolved. The CDR3 sequence is 15 residues long. V shed 5 bases and J shed 3 bases, with 13 bases lying between them. Germline loops: CDR1 SEHNR, CDR2 FQNEAQ (reference sequence). In DNA form, the CDR3 reads TGTGCCAGCAGCAACTCCCTCGATTACACCGGGGAGCTGTTTTTT. Translation gives CASSNSLDYTGELFF.

The chain uses TRBV9 and TRBJ2-7; 7 bases fit TRBD1. CDR1 is SGDLS and CDR2 is YYNGEE in the germline V gene. This CDR3 is 15 amino acids long. After removal of 4 bases from V and 0 bases from J, the junction contained 7 bases not matched to a gene. DNA of the CDR3: TGTGCCAGCAGCCCCCAGACAGGGAGCTCCTACGAGCAGTACTTC. This encodes CASSPQTGSSYEQYF. Supplemented by reference TRBV9 and TRBJ2-7, the full variable domain reads DSGVTQTPKHLITATGQRVTLRCSPRSGDLSVYWYQQSLDQGLQFLIQYYNGEERAKGNILERFSAQQFPDLHSELNLSSLELGDSALYFCASSPQTGSSYEQYFGPGTRLTVT.

The chain joins TRBV18 to TRBJ1-1, with D hard to call. Germline V gives CDR1 KGHSH, CDR2 LQKENI. Between the trimmed V and J ends, which lost 3 bases and 4 bases, there was a span of 6 bases. CDR3 length: 12 residues. The CDR3 reads CASSPSSTEAFF. CDR3 nucleotides: TGTGCCAGCTCACCTTCGTCCACTGAAGCTTTCTTT.

The chain is built from TRBV30 and TRBJ1-3; 9 bases are a match to TRBD1. Unmatched junction bases numbered 8, after V lost 5 bases and J lost 9 bases. There are 13 residues in the CDR3. Germline V lookup: CDR1 GTSNPN, CDR2 SVGIG (reference sequence). As DNA, the CDR3 is TGTGCCTGGTGGACGGGACAGGGATCCACCATATATTTT. Its protein is CAWWTGQGSTIYF.